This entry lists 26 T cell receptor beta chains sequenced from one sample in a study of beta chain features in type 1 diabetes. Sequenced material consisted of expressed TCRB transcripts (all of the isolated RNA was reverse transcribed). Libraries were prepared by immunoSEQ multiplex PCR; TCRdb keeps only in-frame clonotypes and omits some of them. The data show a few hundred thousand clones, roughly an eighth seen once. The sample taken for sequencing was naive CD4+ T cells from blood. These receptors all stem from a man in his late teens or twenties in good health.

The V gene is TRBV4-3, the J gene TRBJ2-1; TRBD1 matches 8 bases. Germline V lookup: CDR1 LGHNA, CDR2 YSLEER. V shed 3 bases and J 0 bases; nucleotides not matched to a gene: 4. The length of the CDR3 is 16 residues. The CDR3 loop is CASSHYRGSSYNEQFF. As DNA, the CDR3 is TGCGCCAGCAGCCACTACAGGGGGAGCTCCTACAATGAGCAGTTCTTC.

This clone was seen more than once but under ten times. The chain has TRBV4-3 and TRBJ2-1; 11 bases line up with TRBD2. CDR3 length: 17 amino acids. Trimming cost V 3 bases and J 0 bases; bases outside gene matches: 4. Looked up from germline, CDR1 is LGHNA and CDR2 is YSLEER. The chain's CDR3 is CASSHGLAGNSYNEQFF. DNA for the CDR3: TGCGCCAGCAGCCATGGACTAGCGGGTAACTCCTACAATGAGCAGTTCTTC.

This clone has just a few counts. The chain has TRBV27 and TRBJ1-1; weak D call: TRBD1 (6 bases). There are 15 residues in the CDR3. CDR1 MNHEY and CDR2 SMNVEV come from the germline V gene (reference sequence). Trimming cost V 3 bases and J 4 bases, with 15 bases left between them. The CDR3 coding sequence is TGTGCCAGCAGTTTGAGGGGGGAGGGAGGCACTGAAGCTTTCTTT. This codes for CASSLRGEGGTEAFF.

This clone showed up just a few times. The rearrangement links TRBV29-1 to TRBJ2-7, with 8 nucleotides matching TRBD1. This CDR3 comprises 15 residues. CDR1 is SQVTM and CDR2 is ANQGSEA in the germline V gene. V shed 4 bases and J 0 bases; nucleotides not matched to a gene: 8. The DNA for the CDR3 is TGCAGCGTTGCGGACAGGGTGAAAGTCTCCTACGAGCAGTACTTC. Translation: CSVADRVKVSYEQYF.

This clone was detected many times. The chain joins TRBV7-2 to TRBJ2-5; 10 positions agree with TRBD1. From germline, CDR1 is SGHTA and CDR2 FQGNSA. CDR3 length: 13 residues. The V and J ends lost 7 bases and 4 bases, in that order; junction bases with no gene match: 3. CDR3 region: CASNRQGAETQYF. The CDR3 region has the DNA TGTGCCAGCAACCGACAGGGGGCAGAGACCCAGTACTTC.

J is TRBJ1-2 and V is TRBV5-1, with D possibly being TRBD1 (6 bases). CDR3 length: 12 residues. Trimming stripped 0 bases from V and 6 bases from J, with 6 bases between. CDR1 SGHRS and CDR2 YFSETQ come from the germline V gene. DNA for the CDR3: TGCGCCAGCAGCTTGGACAGGGATGGCTACACCTTC. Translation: CASSLDRDGYTF.

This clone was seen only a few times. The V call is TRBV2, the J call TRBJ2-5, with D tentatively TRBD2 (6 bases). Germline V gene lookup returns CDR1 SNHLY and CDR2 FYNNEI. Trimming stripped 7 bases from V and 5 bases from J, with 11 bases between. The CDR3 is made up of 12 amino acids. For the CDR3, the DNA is TGTGCCAGCAAAGAAGGGAGGGAGACCCAGTACTTC. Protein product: CASKEGRETQYF.

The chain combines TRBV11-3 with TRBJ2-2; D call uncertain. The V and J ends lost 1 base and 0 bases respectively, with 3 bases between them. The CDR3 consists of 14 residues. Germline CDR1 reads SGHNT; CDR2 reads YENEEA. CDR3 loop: CASSLGANTGELFF. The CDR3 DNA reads TGTGCCAGCAGCTTAGGAGCGAACACCGGGGAGCTGTTTTTT.

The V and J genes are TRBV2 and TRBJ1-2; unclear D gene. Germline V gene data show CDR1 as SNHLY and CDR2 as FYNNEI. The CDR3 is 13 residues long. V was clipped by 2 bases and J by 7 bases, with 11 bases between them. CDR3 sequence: CASSELRRSGYTF. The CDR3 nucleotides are TGTGCCAGCAGTGAATTAAGACGGAGTGGCTACACCTTC.

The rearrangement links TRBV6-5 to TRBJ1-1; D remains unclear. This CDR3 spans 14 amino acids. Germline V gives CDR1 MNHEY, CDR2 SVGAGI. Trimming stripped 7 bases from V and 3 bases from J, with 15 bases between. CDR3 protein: CASTNSGGHTEAFF. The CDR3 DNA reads TGTGCCAGCACAAACAGCGGTGGGCACACTGAAGCTTTCTTT.

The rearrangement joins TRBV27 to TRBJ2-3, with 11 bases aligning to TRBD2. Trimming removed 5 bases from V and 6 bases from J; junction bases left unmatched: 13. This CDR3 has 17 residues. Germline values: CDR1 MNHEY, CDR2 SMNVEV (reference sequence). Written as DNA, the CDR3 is TGTGCCAGCAGTCCGATTCTAGCGGGAGGACCTTGGGATACGCAGTATTTT. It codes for CASSPILAGGPWDTQYF.

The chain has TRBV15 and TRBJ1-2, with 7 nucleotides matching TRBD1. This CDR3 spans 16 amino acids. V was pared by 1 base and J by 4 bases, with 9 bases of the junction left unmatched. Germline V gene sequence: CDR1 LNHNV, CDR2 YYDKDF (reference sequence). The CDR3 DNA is TGTGCCACCAGCAGAGGTGGGACAGTGCGTGGCTATGGCTACACCTTC. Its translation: CATSRGGTVRGYGYTF.

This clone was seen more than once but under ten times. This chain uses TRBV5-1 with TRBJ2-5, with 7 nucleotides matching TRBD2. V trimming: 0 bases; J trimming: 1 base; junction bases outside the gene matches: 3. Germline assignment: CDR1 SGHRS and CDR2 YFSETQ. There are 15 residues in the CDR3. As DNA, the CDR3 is TGCGCCAGCAGCTTGGCCAGGGAGGGCCAAGAGACCCAGTACTTC. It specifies CASSLAREGQETQYF. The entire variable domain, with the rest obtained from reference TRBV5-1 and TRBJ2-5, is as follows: KAGVTQTPRYLIKTRGQQVTLSCSPISGHRSVSWYQQTPGQGLQFLFEYFSETQRNKGNFPGRFSGRQFSNSRSEMNVSTLELGDSALYLCASSLAREGQETQYFGPGTRLLVL.

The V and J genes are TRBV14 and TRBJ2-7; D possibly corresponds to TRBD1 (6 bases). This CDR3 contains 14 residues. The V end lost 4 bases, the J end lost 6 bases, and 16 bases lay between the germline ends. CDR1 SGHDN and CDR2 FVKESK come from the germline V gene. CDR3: CASSPRQVTAEQYF. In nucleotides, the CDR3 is TGTGCCAGCAGCCCCCGACAGGTCACCGCCGAGCAGTACTTC.

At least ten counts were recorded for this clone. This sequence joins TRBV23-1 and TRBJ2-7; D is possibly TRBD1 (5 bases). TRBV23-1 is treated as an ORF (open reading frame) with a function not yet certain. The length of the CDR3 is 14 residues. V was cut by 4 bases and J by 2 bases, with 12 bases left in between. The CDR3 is CASSRRQPTYEQYF. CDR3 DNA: TGCGCCAGCAGTCGGAGACAGCCAACCTACGAGCAGTACTTC.

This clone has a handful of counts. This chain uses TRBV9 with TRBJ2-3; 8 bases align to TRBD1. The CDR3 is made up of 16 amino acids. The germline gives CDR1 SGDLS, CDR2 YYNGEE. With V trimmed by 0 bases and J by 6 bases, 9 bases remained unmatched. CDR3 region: CASSVVPGGTGDTQYF. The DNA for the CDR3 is TGTGCCAGCAGCGTAGTCCCAGGGGGCACAGGGGATACGCAGTATTTT.

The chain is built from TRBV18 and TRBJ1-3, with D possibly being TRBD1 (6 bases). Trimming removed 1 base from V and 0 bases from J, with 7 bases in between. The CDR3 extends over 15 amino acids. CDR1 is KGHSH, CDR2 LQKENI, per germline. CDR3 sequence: CASSPQDSSGNTIYF. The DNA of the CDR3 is TGTGCCAGCTCACCACAGGACAGCTCTGGAAACACCATATATTTT.

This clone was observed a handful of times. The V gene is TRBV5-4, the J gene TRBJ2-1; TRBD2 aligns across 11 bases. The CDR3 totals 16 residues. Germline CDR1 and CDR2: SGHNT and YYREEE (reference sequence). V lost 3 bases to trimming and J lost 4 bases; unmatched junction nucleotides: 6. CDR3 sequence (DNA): TGTGCCAGCAGCTCTCTAACTAGCGGGAGTTACAATGAGCAGTTCTTC. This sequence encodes CASSSLTSGSYNEQFF.

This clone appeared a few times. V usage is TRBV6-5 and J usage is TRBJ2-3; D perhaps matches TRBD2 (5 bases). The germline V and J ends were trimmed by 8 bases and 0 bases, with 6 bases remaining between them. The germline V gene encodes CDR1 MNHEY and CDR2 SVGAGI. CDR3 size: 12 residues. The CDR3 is CASRTSTDTQYF. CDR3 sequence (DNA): TGTGCCAGCCGGACTAGCACAGATACGCAGTATTTT.

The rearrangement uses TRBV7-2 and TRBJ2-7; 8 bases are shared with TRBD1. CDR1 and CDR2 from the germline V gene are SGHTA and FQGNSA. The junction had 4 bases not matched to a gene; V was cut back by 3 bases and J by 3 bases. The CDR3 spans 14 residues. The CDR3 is CASSFGQGNYEQYF. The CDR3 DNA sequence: TGTGCCAGCAGCTTTGGACAGGGTAACTACGAGCAGTACTTC.

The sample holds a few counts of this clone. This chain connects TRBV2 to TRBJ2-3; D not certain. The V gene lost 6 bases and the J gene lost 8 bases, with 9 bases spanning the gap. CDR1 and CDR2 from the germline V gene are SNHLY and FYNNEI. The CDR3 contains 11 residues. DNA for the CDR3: TGTGCCAGCAGAGTAGCAAGTACGCAGTATTTT. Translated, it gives CASRVASTQYF.

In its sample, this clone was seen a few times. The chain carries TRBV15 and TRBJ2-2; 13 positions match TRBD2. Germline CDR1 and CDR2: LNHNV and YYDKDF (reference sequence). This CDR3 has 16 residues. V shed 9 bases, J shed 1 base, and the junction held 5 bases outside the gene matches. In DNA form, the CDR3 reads TGTGCCACGGTTGGACTAGCGGGAGAGAACACCGGGGAGCTGTTTTTT. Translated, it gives CATVGLAGENTGELFF.

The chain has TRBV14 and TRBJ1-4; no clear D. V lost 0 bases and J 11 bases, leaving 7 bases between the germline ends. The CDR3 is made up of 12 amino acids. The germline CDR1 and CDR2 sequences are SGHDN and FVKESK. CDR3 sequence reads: CASSQDSGKLFF. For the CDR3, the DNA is TGTGCCAGCAGCCAAGATTCCGGGAAACTGTTTTTT.

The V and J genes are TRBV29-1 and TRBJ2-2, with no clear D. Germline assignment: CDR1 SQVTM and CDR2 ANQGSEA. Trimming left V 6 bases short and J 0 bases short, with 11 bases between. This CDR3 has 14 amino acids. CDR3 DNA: TGCAGCGTCGCAACCACTTCGAACACCGGGGAGCTGTTTTTT. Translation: CSVATTSNTGELFF.

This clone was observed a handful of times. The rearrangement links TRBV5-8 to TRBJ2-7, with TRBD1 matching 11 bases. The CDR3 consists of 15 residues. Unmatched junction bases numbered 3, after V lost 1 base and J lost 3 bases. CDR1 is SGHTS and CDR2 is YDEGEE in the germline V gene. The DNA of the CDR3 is TGTGCCAGCAGCTTGCGGACAGGGGGCTTCTACGAGCAGTACTTC. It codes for CASSLRTGGFYEQYF. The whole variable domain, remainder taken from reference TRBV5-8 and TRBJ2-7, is EAGVTQSPTHLIKTRGQQATLRCSPISGHTSVYWYQQALGLGLQFLLWYDEGEERNRGNFPPRFSGRQFPNYSSELNVNALELEDSALYLCASSLRTGGFYEQYFGPGTRLTVT.

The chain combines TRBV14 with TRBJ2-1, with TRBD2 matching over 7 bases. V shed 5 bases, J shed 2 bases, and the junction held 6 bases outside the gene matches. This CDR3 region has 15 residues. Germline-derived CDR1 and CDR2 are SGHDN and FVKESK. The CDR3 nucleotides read TGTGCCAGCAGCTTCGGCGGGAGTACCTACAATGAGCAGTTCTTC. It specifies CASSFGGSTYNEQFF.